This TCR beta chain comes out of a study of shared clonotypes between healthy human individuals. Study background: Serving as donors were two women and a few men, whose ages spanned 18 to 49. Study-wide results and caveats: Sequencing depth was predicted to influence how clonotypes are shared among donors.

Notes on this clone: Its antigen is as yet unknown.

The repertoire was sequenced with immunoSEQ multiplex PCR; TCRdb's copy has only in-frame clones and lacks some. The sample includes 2.3 million or so clones, more than 80% of them seen just once. Only Caucasian adults living in Nashville, Tennessee made up the donor group. Division of CD4+ cells produced a CD45RA+ naive subset and a CD45RA-negative memory subset. V lost 5 bases and J 3 bases, leaving 5 bases between the germline ends. Germline-derived CDR1 and CDR2 are MNHNS and SASEGT. The CDR3 has 11 amino acids. Sequencing was carried out using naive CD4+ T cells from PBMCs. Subset specified: CD45RA+ positively selected. This chain connects TRBV6-1 to TRBJ2-7; no firm D call. The sequence derives from a man between 18 and 29 years old in good health. Some clones in this sample may be carry-over from other donors' samples. CDR3 residues: CASSRSYEQYF. CDR3 nucleotides: TGTGCCAGCAGTCGCAGCTACGAGCAGTACTTC.